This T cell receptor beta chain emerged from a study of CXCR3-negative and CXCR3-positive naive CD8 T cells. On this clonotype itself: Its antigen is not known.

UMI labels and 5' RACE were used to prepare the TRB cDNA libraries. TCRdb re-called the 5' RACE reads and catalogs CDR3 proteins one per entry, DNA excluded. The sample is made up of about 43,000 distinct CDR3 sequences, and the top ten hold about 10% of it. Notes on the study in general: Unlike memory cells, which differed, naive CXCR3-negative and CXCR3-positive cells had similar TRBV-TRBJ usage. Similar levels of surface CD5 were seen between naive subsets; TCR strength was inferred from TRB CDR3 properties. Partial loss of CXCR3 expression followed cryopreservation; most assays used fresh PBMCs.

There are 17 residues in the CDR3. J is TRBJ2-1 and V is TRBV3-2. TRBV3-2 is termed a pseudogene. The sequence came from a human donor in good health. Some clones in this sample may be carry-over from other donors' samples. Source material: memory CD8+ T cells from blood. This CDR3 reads CASRQEDIEQRVYEQFF.